This entry describes one T cell receptor (beta chain). Those who participated ranged in age from about 18 to 89 years and resided in about 24 US areas. Resolution of symptoms, clearance, or two negative PCRs was present in recovered Cohort 3 donors. Method: immunoSEQ multiplex PCR; TCRdb's copy keeps in-frame clones and lacks some. The repertoire has 250,000 to 300,000 clones, under 90% of them found once; the top ten carry more than 1.5%. This record comes from a study of blood T cell repertoires in COVID-19. Across the study: The United States, Italy and Spain supplied acute and convalescent COVID-19 samples. In each case, the material was cDNA or gDNA derived from T cells, B-cell-depleted T cells, or PBMCs.

The sequenced sample consisted of PBMCs or T cells enriched from blood (not recorded which). The sequence came from a woman aged 55-69 years who had recovered from COVID-19.

In DNA form, the CDR3 reads TGTGCCACCAGTGATTTGGATGGGCCTAGCAATCAGCCCCAGCATTTT. Translated: CATSDLDGPSNQPQHF. The rearrangement joins TRBV24-1 to TRBJ1-5; D is undetermined. V was clipped by 0 bases and J by 0 bases, with 8 bases between them. The CDR3 sequence is 16 residues long. Per the germline V gene, CDR1 is KGHDR and CDR2 is SFDVKD.